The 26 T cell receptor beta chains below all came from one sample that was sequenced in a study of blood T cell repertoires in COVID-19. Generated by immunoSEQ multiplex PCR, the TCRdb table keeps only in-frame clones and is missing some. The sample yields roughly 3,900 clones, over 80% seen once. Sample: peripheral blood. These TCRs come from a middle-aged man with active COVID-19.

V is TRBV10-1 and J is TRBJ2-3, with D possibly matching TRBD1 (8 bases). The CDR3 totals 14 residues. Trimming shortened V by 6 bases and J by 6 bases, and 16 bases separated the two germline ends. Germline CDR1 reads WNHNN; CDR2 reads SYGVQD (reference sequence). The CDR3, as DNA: TGCGCCAGCAGCTCCGAACAGGGGGGGGATACGCAGTATTTT. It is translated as CASSSEQGGDTQYF.

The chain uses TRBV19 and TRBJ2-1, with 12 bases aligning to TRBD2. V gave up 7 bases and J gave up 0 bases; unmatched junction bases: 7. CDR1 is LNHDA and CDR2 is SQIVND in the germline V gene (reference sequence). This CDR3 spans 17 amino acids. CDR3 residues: CASTPSTSGSSYNEQFF. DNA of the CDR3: TGTGCCAGTACTCCATCGACTAGCGGGAGCTCCTACAATGAGCAGTTCTTC.

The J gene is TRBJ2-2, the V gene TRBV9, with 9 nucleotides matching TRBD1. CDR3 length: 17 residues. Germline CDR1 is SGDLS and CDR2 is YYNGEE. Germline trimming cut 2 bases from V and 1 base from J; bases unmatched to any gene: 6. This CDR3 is CASSVITGGLNTGELFF. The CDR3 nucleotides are TGTGCCAGCAGCGTCATTACAGGGGGCTTGAACACCGGGGAGCTGTTTTTT. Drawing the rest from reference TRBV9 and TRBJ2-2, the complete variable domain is DSGVTQTPKHLITATGQRVTLRCSPRSGDLSVYWYQQSLDQGLQFLIQYYNGEERAKGNILERFSAQQFPDLHSELNLSSLELGDSALYFCASSVITGGLNTGELFFGEGSRLTVL.

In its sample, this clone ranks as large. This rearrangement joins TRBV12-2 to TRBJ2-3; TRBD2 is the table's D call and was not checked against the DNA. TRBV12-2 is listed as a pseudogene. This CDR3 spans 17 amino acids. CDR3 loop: CASRPRPFGGGPGTQYF. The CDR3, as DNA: TGTGCAAGTCGCCCGCGCCCCTTTGGGGGAGGGCCGGGTACGCAGTATTTT.

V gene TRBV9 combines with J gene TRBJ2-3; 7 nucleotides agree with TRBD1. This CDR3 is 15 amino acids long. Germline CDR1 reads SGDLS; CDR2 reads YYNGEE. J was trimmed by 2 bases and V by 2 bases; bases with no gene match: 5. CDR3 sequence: CASSVDRLDTDTQYF. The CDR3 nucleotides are TGTGCCAGCAGCGTGGACAGGTTGGACACAGATACGCAGTATTTT.

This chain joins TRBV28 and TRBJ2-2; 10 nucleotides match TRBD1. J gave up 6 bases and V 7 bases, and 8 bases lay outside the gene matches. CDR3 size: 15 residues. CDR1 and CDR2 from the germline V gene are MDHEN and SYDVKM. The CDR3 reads CASTRGQGRPGELFF. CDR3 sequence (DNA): TGTGCCAGCACTCGGGGACAGGGGCGGCCCGGGGAGCTGTTTTTT.

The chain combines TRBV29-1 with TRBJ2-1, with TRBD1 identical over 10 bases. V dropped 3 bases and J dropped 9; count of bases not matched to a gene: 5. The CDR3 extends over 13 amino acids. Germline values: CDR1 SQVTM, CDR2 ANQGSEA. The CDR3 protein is CSVESGQGGEQFF. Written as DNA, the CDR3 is TGCAGCGTTGAGTCTGGACAGGGGGGTGAGCAGTTCTTC.

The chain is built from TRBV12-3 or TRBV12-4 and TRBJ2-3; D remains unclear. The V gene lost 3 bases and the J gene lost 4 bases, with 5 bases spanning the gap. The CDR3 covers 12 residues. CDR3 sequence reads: CASSFFPDTQYF. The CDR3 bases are TGTGCCAGCAGTTTCTTTCCAGATACGCAGTATTTT.

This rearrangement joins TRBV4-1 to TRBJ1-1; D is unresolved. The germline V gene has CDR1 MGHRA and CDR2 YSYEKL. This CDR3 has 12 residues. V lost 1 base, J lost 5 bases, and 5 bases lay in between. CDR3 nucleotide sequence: TGCGCCAGCAGCCAAGGTCGTACTGAAGCTTTCTTT. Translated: CASSQGRTEAFF.

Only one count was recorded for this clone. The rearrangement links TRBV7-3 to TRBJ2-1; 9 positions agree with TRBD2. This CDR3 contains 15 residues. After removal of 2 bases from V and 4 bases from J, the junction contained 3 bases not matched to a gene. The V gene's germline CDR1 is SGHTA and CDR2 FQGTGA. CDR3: CASSLASGRYNEQFF. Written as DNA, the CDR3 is TGTGCCAGCAGCTTAGCCAGCGGGAGGTACAATGAGCAGTTCTTC.

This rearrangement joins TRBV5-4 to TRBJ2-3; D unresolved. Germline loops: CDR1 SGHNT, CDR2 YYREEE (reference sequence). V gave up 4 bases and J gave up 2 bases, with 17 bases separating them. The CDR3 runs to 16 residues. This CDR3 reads CASSTINDFNTDTQYF. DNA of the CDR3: TGTGCCAGCAGCACCATAAACGACTTTAACACAGATACGCAGTATTTT.

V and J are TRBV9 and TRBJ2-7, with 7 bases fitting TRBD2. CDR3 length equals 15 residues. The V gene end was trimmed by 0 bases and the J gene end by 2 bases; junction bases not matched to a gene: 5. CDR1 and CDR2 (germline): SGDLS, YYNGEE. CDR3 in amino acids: CASSVGGGSPYEQYF. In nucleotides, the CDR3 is TGTGCCAGCAGCGTAGGCGGCGGGAGCCCCTACGAGCAGTACTTC.

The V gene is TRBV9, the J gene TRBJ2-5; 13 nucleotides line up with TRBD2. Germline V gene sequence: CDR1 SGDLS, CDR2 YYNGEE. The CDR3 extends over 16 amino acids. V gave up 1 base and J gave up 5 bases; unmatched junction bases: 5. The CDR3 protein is CASSVLMGLAGETQYF. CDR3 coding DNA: TGTGCCAGCAGCGTACTAATGGGACTAGCGGGGGAGACCCAGTACTTC.

CDR3 amino acids: CASTHQTRNTEAFF. CDR3 DNA: TGTGCCAGCACCCACCAGACAAGGAACACTGAAGCTTTCTTT. V usage is TRBV5-5 and J usage is TRBJ1-1; D is uncertain. From germline, CDR1 is SGHKS and CDR2 YYEKEE (reference sequence). V was trimmed by 6 bases and J by 1 base, leaving 13 bases between them. The CDR3 consists of 14 residues.

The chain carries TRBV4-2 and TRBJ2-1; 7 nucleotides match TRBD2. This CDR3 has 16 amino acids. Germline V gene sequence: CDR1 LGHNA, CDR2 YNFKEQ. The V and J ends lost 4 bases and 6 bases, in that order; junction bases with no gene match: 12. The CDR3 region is CASSPRGTSASNEQFF. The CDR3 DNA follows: TGTGCCAGCAGCCCCCGTGGCACTAGCGCCTCCAATGAGCAGTTCTTC.

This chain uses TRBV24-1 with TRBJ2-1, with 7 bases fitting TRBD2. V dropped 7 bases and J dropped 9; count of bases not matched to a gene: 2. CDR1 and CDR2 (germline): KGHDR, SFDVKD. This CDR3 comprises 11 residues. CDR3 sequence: CATSPGGEQFF. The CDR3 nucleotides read TGTGCCACCAGCCCGGGAGGTGAGCAGTTCTTC.

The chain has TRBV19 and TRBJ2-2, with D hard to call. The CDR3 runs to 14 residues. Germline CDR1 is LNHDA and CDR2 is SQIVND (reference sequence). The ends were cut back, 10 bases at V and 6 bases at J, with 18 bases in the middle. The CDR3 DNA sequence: TGTGCCACCCGCCGCGCCTTTCGCGCCGGGGAGCTGTTTTTT. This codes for CATRRAFRAGELFF.

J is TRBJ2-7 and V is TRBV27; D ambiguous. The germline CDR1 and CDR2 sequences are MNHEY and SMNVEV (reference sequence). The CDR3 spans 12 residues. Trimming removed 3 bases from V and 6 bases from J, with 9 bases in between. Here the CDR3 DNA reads TGTGCCAGCAGTTTTAGGTCAGGCGAGCAGTACTTC. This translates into CASSFRSGEQYF.

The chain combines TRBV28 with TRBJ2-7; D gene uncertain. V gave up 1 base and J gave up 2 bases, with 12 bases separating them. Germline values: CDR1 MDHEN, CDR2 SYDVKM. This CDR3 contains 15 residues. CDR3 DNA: TGTGCCAGCAGTTTATTCGGCAGGTCAACCTACGAGCAGTACTTC. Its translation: CASSLFGRSTYEQYF.

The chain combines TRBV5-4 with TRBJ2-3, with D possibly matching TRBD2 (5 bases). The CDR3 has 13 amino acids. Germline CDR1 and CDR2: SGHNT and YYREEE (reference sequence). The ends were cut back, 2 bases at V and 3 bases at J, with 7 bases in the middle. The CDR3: CASSLGGTDTQYF. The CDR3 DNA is TGTGCCAGCAGCTTAGGAGGTACAGATACGCAGTATTTT.

The CDR3 spells CASSIGLQGRSGEKLFF. DNA of the CDR3: TGTGCCAGTAGTATAGGCCTACAGGGGCGGTCCGGTGAAAAACTGTTTTTT. The J gene is TRBJ1-4, the V gene TRBV19, with 7 bases lining up with TRBD1. The ends lost 1 base at V and 7 bases at J; junction bases unmatched: 12. This CDR3 spans 17 amino acids. The germline V gene encodes CDR1 LNHDA and CDR2 SQIVND (reference sequence).

CDR3 in DNA: TGTGCCAGCAGCTCCAAAGCGGGACGTTACAATGAGCAGTTCTTC. It specifies CASSSKAGRYNEQFF. This chain joins TRBV5-4 and TRBJ2-1; 7 nucleotides match TRBD2. V was clipped by 3 bases and J by 4 bases; unmatched bases: 7. The CDR3 spans 15 residues. Germline CDR1 SGHNT, CDR2 YYREEE (reference sequence). Full variable domain (outside the CDR3, taken from reference TRBV5-4 and TRBJ2-1): ETGVTQSPTHLIKTRGQQVTLRCSSQSGHNTVSWYQQALGQGPQFIFQYYREEENGRGNFPPRFSGLQFPNYSSELNVNALELDDSALYLCASSSKAGRYNEQFFGPGTRLTVL.

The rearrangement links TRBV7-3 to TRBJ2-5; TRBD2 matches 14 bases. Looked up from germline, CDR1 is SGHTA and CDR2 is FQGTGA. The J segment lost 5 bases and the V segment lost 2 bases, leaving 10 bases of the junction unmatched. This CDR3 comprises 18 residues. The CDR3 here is CASSLQGAGTSGSETQYF. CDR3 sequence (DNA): TGTGCCAGCAGCTTACAAGGGGCCGGGACTAGCGGGAGTGAGACCCAGTACTTC.

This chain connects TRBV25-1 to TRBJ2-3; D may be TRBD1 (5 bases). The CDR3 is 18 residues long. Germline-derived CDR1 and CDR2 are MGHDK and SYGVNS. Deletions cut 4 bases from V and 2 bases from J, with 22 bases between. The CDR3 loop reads CASSGIGHFTEPTDTQYF. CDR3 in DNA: TGTGCCAGCAGTGGAATCGGACACTTCACGGAGCCCACAGATACGCAGTATTTT. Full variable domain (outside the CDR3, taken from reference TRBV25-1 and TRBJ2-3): EADIYQTPRYLVIGTGKKITLECSQTMGHDKMYWYQQDPGMELHLIHYSYGVNSTEKGDLSSESTVSRIRTEHFPLTLESARPSHTSQYLCASSGIGHFTEPTDTQYFGPGTRLTVL.

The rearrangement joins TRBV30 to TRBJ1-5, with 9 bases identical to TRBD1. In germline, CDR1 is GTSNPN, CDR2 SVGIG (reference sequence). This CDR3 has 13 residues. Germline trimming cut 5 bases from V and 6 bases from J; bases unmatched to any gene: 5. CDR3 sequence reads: CAWGDRETQPQHF. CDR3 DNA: TGTGCCTGGGGGGACAGGGAAACTCAGCCCCAGCATTTT. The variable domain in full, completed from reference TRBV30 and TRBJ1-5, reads SQTIHQWPATLVQPVGSPLSLECTVEGTSNPNLYWYRQAAGRGLQLLFYSVGIGQISSEVPQNLSASRPQDRQFILSSKKLLLSDSGFYLCAWGDRETQPQHFGDGTRLSIL.

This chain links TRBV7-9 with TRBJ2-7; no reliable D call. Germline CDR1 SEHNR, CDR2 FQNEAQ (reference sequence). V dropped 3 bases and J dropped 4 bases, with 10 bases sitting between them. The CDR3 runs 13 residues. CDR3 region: CASSFTDGYEQYF. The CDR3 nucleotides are TGTGCCAGCAGCTTCACCGACGGGTACGAGCAGTACTTC.